This entry is about one T cell receptor beta chain. V lost 2 bases and J lost 8, with 9 bases in between. The CDR3 extends over 12 amino acids. From germline, CDR1 is MNHNS and CDR2 SASEGT. This sample is part of a study of blood T cell repertoires in COVID-19. Study overall: Sites in the United States, Italy and Spain provided acute and convalescent COVID-19 samples.

Assay: immunoSEQ multiplex PCR; the TCRdb copy retains only in-frame clones and omits some. This sample has roughly 180,000 clones, with about 86% found just once. The rearrangement joins TRBV6-1 to TRBJ1-2; D is ambiguous. This receptor was identified in a woman in her forties or fifties in a cohort exposed to, infected with or recovered from COVID-19 (not recorded which). The sample taken for sequencing was PBMCs or T cells enriched from blood (not recorded which). The CDR3 region is CASSEYKTGYTF. CDR3 sequence (DNA): TGTGCCAGCAGTGAATACAAAACGGGCTACACCTTC.